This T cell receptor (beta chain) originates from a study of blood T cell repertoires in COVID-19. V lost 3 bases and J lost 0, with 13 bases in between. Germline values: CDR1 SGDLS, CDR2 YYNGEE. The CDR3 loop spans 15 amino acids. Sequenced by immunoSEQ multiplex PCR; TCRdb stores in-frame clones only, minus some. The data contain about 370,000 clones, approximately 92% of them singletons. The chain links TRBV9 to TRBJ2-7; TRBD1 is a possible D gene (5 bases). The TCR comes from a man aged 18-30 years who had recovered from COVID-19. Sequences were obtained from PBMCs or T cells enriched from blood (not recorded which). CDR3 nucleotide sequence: TGTGCCAGCAGCGCCGGACACACCAACTCCTACGAGCAGTACTTC. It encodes CASSAGHTNSYEQYF.